Shown below are 10 T cell receptor beta chains from a single sample sequenced in a study of tumor T cells in aggressive B-cell lymphoma (dated by TCRdb to 2016 to 2017). Library creation used the immunoSEQ multiplex PCR assay. TCRdb re-hosts the immuneACCESS table, in-frame sequences only. Its copies lack some clones; in the studies checked, an unresolved V gene accounts for under half of them, and the cause for the rest is not known. Within this sample are around 4,000 clones, with over 70% of them counted one time only. 45% to 50% of the sample is held by the ten biggest clonotypes. The sequenced sample consisted of tumor tissue. These receptors all stem from an adult with diffuse large B cell lymphoma.

The chain couples TRBV5-4 to TRBJ2-7, with TRBD2 matching 8 bases. The junction had 4 bases not matched to a gene; V was cut back by 0 bases and J by 2 bases. Germline CDR1 reads SGHNT; CDR2 reads YYREEE (reference sequence). The CDR3 has 15 residues. The CDR3: CASSLGTSSTYEQYF. The CDR3 DNA reads as TGTGCCAGCAGCTTGGGGACTAGCTCCACCTACGAGCAGTACTTC.

V gene TRBV28 combines with J gene TRBJ1-2, with 8 bases matching TRBD1. Germline V gene data show CDR1 as MDHEN and CDR2 as SYDVKM. This CDR3 contains 15 residues. J lost 3 bases, V lost 3 bases, and 6 bases had no gene match. DNA for the CDR3: TGTGCCAGCAGTTTTTCCAGGGGGCAGCACTATGGCTACACCTTC. Translation gives CASSFSRGQHYGYTF.

Remarks on this clone: Other DNA sequences in this specimen translate into the identical CDR3. The chain has TRBV5-4 and TRBJ1-3; possible D gene TRBD1, 6 bases. Germline V lookup: CDR1 SGHNT, CDR2 YYREEE (reference sequence). V dropped 5 bases and J dropped 0 bases, with 15 bases sitting between them. CDR3 size: 16 residues. CDR3 nucleotide sequence: TGTGCCAGCAGTTCTATGGACAGAAGCTCTGGAAACACCATATATTTT. Its translation is CASSSMDRSSGNTIYF.

This clone has a handful of counts. The V and J genes are TRBV11-2 and TRBJ2-1; TRBD1 matches 9 bases. The CDR3 is made up of 15 amino acids. Germline loops: CDR1 SGHAT, CDR2 FQNNGV. Trimming cost V 3 bases and J 6 bases; bases outside gene matches: 6. The CDR3 spells CASSFWTGVGNEQFF. The CDR3 bases are TGTGCCAGCAGCTTCTGGACAGGGGTTGGCAATGAGCAGTTCTTC.

V and J are TRBV15 and TRBJ2-7; D perhaps matches TRBD1 (6 bases). V was trimmed by 3 bases and J by 2 bases, leaving 8 bases between them. CDR1 is LNHNV, CDR2 YYDKDF, per germline (reference sequence). There are 13 residues in the CDR3. DNA for the CDR3: TGTGCCACCAGCAGGGACAGAACCTACGAGCAGTACTTC. Its protein product is CATSRDRTYEQYF. Combining the CDR3 with reference TRBV15 and TRBJ2-7 gives the whole variable domain DAMVIQNPRYQVTQFGKPVTLSCSQTLNHNVMYWYQQKSSQAPKLLFHYYDKDFNNEADTPDNFQSRRPNTSFCFLDIRSPGLGDTAMYLCATSRDRTYEQYFGPGTRLTVT.

V usage is TRBV6-5 and J usage is TRBJ2-4; 7 nucleotides match TRBD2. The V and J ends lost 6 bases and 6 bases, in that order; junction bases with no gene match: 5. The CDR3 contains 13 residues. CDR1 MNHEY and CDR2 SVGAGI come from the germline V gene. This CDR3 reads CASSSLAANIQYF. CDR3 DNA: TGTGCCAGCAGCTCCCTAGCGGCAAACATTCAGTACTTC.

The J gene is TRBJ2-1, the V gene TRBV6-1, with D perhaps TRBD1 (6 bases). The length of the CDR3 is 14 residues. The ends were cut back, 2 bases at V and 8 bases at J, with 13 bases in the middle. Germline V gene sequence: CDR1 MNHNS, CDR2 SASEGT. The CDR3 coding sequence is TGTGCCAGCAGTGAATACAGGGCTAGGGATGAGCAGTTCTTC. Encoded protein: CASSEYRARDEQFF.

In this sample, this clone turned up once. As DNA, the CDR3 is TGTGCCATCAGTGAGCCGACAGGGGGCTCCTACAATGAGCAGTTCTTC. It is translated as CAISEPTGGSYNEQFF. This rearrangement joins TRBV10-3 to TRBJ2-1; 9 bases are shared with TRBD1. V was pared by 2 bases and J by 0 bases, with 2 bases of the junction left unmatched. Germline V CDR1 and CDR2: ENHRY, SYGVKD. The CDR3 has 16 residues.

This rearrangement joins TRBV25-1 to TRBJ1-6; D uncertain. This CDR3 is 14 amino acids long. The germline CDR1 and CDR2 sequences are MGHDK and SYGVNS. Trimming took off 11 bases at V and 7 bases at J, with 18 bases between the two ends. The CDR3 nucleotides read TGTGCCCCTCAGAGACTCGAGGTGAATTCACCCCTCCACTTT. It yields the protein CAPQRLEVNSPLHF.

V is TRBV5-1 and J is TRBJ1-5; a weak D match, TRBD1 (5 bases). Deletions cut 0 bases from V and 2 bases from J, with 9 bases between. The CDR3 extends over 15 amino acids. Germline V gives CDR1 SGHRS, CDR2 YFSETQ. This CDR3 is CASSLATGGNQPQHF. CDR3 coding DNA: TGCGCCAGCAGCTTGGCAACGGGGGGCAATCAGCCCCAGCATTTT.